These T cell receptor beta chains were read from a single sample in a study of blood T cells in healthy people across ages. TCRdb re-analysed the 5' RACE reads in MiXCR, keeping a single row per CDR3 protein. This table has about 700,000 distinct CDR3 sequences, roughly 30% appearing once. Sequenced: blood. These receptors all stem from a woman of 80 years or more in good health. Both conserved end residues are part of each CDR3. The order of the fields is clone size, D gene, J gene, V gene, CDR3 DNA, CDR3 protein. D genes are given only for firm matches. Size tells how often a clone was seen (once, few, many) or the class of an expanded clone, and some rows leave it out.

many,-,TRBJ1-2,TRBV5-1,TGCGCCAGCAGCCCGGGACGACGTGGCTACACCTTC,CASSPGRRGYTF
many,TRBD1,TRBJ1-2,TRBV15,TGTGCCACCAGCAGATTAGCGGGACAGGCAACTAACTATGGCTACACCTTC,CATSRLAGQATNYGYTF
-,-,TRBJ1-1,TRBV6-2/TRBV6-3,TGTGCCAGCAGTCCCGGACACCGGGCTATGAACACTGAAGCTTTCTTT,CASSPGHRAMNTEAFF
many,TRBD1,TRBJ2-7,TRBV5-1,TGTGCCAGCAGTTTAGGGCAGGGGGTCTACGAGCAGTACTTC,CASSLGQGVYEQYF
many,TRBD1,TRBJ1-2,TRBV12-3/TRBV12-4,TGTGCCAGCAGTCCCCGGACAGGGGCAACTAACTATGGCTACACCTTC,CASSPRTGATNYGYTF
few,-,TRBJ1-5,TRBV15,TGTGCCACCAGTCACGACGGGGGCAATCAGCCCCAGCATTTT,CATSHDGGNQPQHF
-,-,TRBJ1-1,TRBV30,TGTGCCTGGAGTGTACGGAGAGGGAGGAGTGCTTTCTTT,CAWSVRRGRSAFF
many,-,TRBJ2-3,TRBV18,TGTGCCAGCTCATCAATAGATACGCAGTATTTT,CASSSIDTQYF
-,-,TRBJ2-5,TRBV4-3,TGCGCCGGCAGCCCGAACCACAGTGGGCAGGGGCCCCGTTTTCCCCAGTACTTC,CAGSPNHSGQGPRFPQYF
-,-,TRBJ2-1,TRBV20-1,TGCAGTGCTATAGCCTCGGGAATTGGAGGCTACAATGAGCAGTTCTTC,CSAIASGIGGYNEQFF
once,-,TRBJ1-3,TRBV20-1,TGCAGTGCTCTCAGGGACTGGGGAAACACCATATATTTT,CSALRDWGNTIYF
many,-,TRBJ2-1,TRBV19,TGTGCCAGTAGTATAGATCTCAACACCGTCTCCTACAATGAGCAGTTCTTC,CASSIDLNTVSYNEQFF
many,TRBD1,TRBJ1-1,TRBV5-1,TGCGCCAGCAGCGTTATACAGGGGGCTGAAGCTTTCTTT,CASSVIQGAEAFF
many,TRBD1,TRBJ1-2,TRBV7-2,TGTGCCAGCAGCCCCGTCGACAGGGCCTATGGCTACACCTTC,CASSPVDRAYGYTF
-,TRBD2,TRBJ2-3,TRBV5-1,TGCGCCAGCAGCTTGGCCGGTGGGGAGGGAACAGATACGCAGTATTTT,CASSLAGGEGTDTQYF
many,-,TRBJ2-6,TRBV20-1,TGCAGTGCAAGAAAATCTGGGGCCAACGTCCTGACTTTC,CSARKSGANVLTF
-,-,TRBJ1-6,TRBV30,TGTGCCTGGACAATCGGGTTATCACCCCTCCACTTT,CAWTIGLSPLHF
-,TRBD1,TRBJ1-5,TRBV20-1,TGCAGTGCGAGACAGGGGGCAGAGGATCAGCCCCAGCATTTT,CSARQGAEDQPQHF
many,TRBD2,TRBJ2-3,TRBV7-2,TGTGCCAGCAGCTTAGGGCCCCCGACTAGCGGCACAGATACGCAGTATTTT,CASSLGPPTSGTDTQYF
many,-,TRBJ1-5,TRBV3-1,TGTGCCAGCAGCCAAGGACAGCGAGATCAGCCCCAGCATTTT,CASSQGQRDQPQHF
many,-,TRBJ2-6,TRBV28,TGTGCTGTAGTCGGGTCTGGGGCCAACGTCCTGACTTTC,CAVVGSGANVLTF
many,-,TRBJ1-5,TRBV7-2,TGTGCCAGCAGCTCCTTCAACGGGCCCACAGTTACCCAGCATTTT,CASSSFNGPTVTQHF
many,-,TRBJ1-2,TRBV10-3,TGTGCCATCAGTGTCGTGGGGGGGCGAGGAGGCGGCTACACCTTC,CAISVVGGRGGGYTF
many,TRBD2,TRBJ2-3,TRBV20-1,TGCAGTGTCTCTGTCGGCGGGGGGACAGATACGCAGTATTTT,CSVSVGGGTDTQYF
-,TRBD1,TRBJ2-7,TRBV7-3,TGTGCCAGCAGCCGCGGGACAGGAATTTCCTACGAGCAGTACTTC,CASSRGTGISYEQYF